This T cell receptor beta chain originates from a study of CD8 T cells in ankylosing spondylitis. Study results and limitations: Enrichment of disease-linked clones was reportedly significant in matched ankylosing spondylitis synovial fluid. Some motif variants were previously reported in reactive arthritis synovial fluid and blood.

One entry per CDR3 protein results from TCRdb running MiXCR on the 5' RACE reads. The profile shows about 300,000 distinct CDR3 sequences, roughly 20% of them singletons. Turning to this clonotype: Its antigen is currently unknown.

Sequencing was performed on blood, either unsorted or a sorted T cell fraction (not recorded which). The sequence was collected from a female donor with ankylosing spondylitis or in good health (not recorded which).

CDR3 loop: CSGTGEGQETQYF. The CDR3 DNA sequence: TGCAGTGGGACAGGGGAGGGGCAAGAGACCCAGTACTTC. The rearrangement joins TRBV20-1 to TRBJ2-5; the match to TRBD1 covers 9 bases. The CDR3 covers 13 residues. Germline values: CDR1 DFQATT, CDR2 SNEGSKA (reference sequence). Trimming removed 7 bases from V and 2 bases from J; junction bases left unmatched: 5.